This passage covers 13 T cell receptor beta chains from one sample sequenced in a study of CD8 T cells in ankylosing spondylitis. TCRdb called the 5' RACE reads again in MiXCR, with one record for every CDR3 protein. This sample has under 55,000 distinct CDR3 sequences, with about 7.8% found just once. Specimen: blood, either unsorted or a sorted T cell fraction (not recorded which). Receptor source: a female donor with ankylosing spondylitis or in good health (not recorded which).

At least ten counts were recorded for this clonotype. The V call is TRBV10-3, the J call TRBJ2-1; D may be TRBD2 (6 bases). V lost 3 bases, J lost 6 bases, and 15 bases lay in between. CDR3 length equals 15 residues. Germline V gene lookup returns CDR1 ENHRY and CDR2 SYGVKD. CDR3 protein: CAISDSGEAINEQFF. CDR3 coding DNA: TGTGCCATCAGTGATTCTGGGGAGGCAATCAATGAGCAGTTCTTC.

This clonotype has a handful of counts. The V call is TRBV5-5, the J call TRBJ1-4; D uncertain. V was cut by 0 bases and J by 8 bases, with 11 bases left in between. The CDR3 contains 14 residues. Germline loops: CDR1 SGHKS, CDR2 YYEKEE (reference sequence). DNA for the CDR3: TGTGCCAGCAGCTTGGCAGACGTTGGCGAAAAACTGTTTTTT. Translating gives CASSLADVGEKLFF. The whole variable domain, filled in from reference TRBV5-5 and TRBJ1-4, reads DAGVTQSPTHLIKTRGQQVTLRCSPISGHKSVSWYQQVLGQGPQFIFQYYEKEERGRGNFPDRFSARQFPNYSSELNVNALLLGDSALYLCASSLADVGEKLFFGSGTQLSVL.

This clonotype was observed at least ten times. CDR3: CSAETTARTEAFF. Here the CDR3 DNA reads TGCAGTGCCGAAACGACAGCCCGGACTGAAGCTTTCTTT. This chain connects TRBV20-1 to TRBJ1-1, with a tentative D call TRBD1 (5 bases). The germline V and J ends were trimmed by 6 bases and 5 bases, with 16 bases remaining between them. The germline gives CDR1 DFQATT, CDR2 SNEGSKA (reference sequence). The CDR3 consists of 13 residues.

This rearrangement joins TRBV7-2 to TRBJ1-5; no clear D. The CDR3 has 14 amino acids. V gave up 4 bases and J gave up 1 base, with 8 bases separating them. CDR1 SGHTA and CDR2 FQGNSA come from the germline V gene. For the CDR3, the DNA is TGTGCCAGCAGCTCCCGACGGAGCAATCAGCCCCAGCATTTT. This translates into CASSSRRSNQPQHF.

In its sample, this clonotype was seen many times. The chain has TRBV3-1 and TRBJ1-3, with 7 bases fitting TRBD1. Germline CDR1 and CDR2: LGHDT and YNNKEL (reference sequence). The CDR3 extends over 13 amino acids. V dropped 2 bases and J dropped 8; count of bases not matched to a gene: 3. CDR3 coding DNA: TGTGCCAGCAGCCAAAAGGGGGCTTACACCATATATTTT. Amino acids: CASSQKGAYTIYF.

This clonotype was seen repeatedly, ten times or more. The chain employs TRBV5-4 and TRBJ2-1; D is possibly TRBD1 (6 bases). Germline assignment: CDR1 SGHNT and CDR2 YYREEE (reference sequence). The V end lost 4 bases, the J end lost 7 bases, and 12 bases lay between the germline ends. The CDR3 is 13 amino acids. CDR3 loop: CASSPWQGNEQFF. Written as DNA, the CDR3 is TGTGCCAGCAGCCCCTGGCAGGGGAATGAGCAGTTCTTC.

This clonotype was observed at least ten times. V gene TRBV27 combines with J gene TRBJ2-1; 8 positions agree with TRBD2. Germline V gene sequence: CDR1 MNHEY, CDR2 SMNVEV (reference sequence). Trimming at V came to 1 base and at J to 7 bases, leaving 0 bases not matched to a gene. This CDR3 has 13 amino acids. CDR3 sequence (DNA): TGTGCCAGCAGTTTATTAGCGGGGAATGAGCAGTTCTTC. Its translation is CASSLLAGNEQFF.

The rearrangement uses TRBV7-2 and TRBJ1-2; D might be TRBD1 (6 bases). CDR1 and CDR2 from the germline V gene are SGHTA and FQGNSA. The CDR3 is 17 residues long. V lost 2 bases, J lost 4 bases, and 20 bases lay in between. The CDR3 nucleotides are TGTGCCAGCAGCTTATATGGGGGCTTAATCCAGCTCTATGGCTACACCTTC. As protein: CASSLYGGLIQLYGYTF.

There are many counts of this clonotype. The V call is TRBV29-1, the J call TRBJ1-2; no clear D. Trimming removed 5 bases from V and 7 bases from J, with 8 bases in between. Germline CDR1 is SQVTM and CDR2 is ANQGSEA. The CDR3 covers 10 residues. The CDR3, as DNA: TGCAGCGTTATAGAGTTTGGCTACACCTTC. Encoded protein: CSVIEFGYTF.

This clonotype came up many times. The chain recombines TRBV6-1 with TRBJ1-3, with no clear D. V was shortened by 6 bases and J by 0 bases, with 15 bases between the two germline ends. The CDR3 has 16 residues. Germline V gene lookup returns CDR1 MNHNS and CDR2 SASEGT. In DNA, the CDR3 is TGTGCCAGCAGGTCATCTTGGGGAGCCTCTGGAAACACCATATATTTT. It is translated as CASRSSWGASGNTIYF.

Ten or more counts support this clonotype. The chain combines TRBV2 with TRBJ1-5; D possibly corresponds to TRBD1 (5 bases). Deletions cut 7 bases from V and 5 bases from J, with 18 bases between. From germline, CDR1 is SNHLY and CDR2 FYNNEI. The CDR3 loop spans 15 amino acids. The CDR3 sequence: CASTQRGRVDQPQHF. The CDR3 DNA reads TGTGCCAGCACCCAACGGGGCAGGGTCGATCAGCCCCAGCATTTT.

This clonotype was picked up many times. The V gene is TRBV5-5, the J gene TRBJ2-2, with 10 bases fitting TRBD1. The trim removed 4 bases at V and 1 base at J, leaving 7 bases unmatched. Germline V gene sequence: CDR1 SGHKS, CDR2 YYEKEE (reference sequence). CDR3 length: 17 amino acids. In DNA form, the CDR3 reads TGTGCCAGCAGCCTTTTCTGGACAGGGGGGAACACCGGGGAGCTGTTTTTT. Amino acids: CASSLFWTGGNTGELFF. Supplemented by reference TRBV5-5 and TRBJ2-2, the full variable domain reads DAGVTQSPTHLIKTRGQQVTLRCSPISGHKSVSWYQQVLGQGPQFIFQYYEKEERGRGNFPDRFSARQFPNYSSELNVNALLLGDSALYLCASSLFWTGGNTGELFFGEGSRLTVL.

This clonotype occurred many times. This chain uses TRBV5-1 with TRBJ1-6, with D tentatively TRBD1 (5 bases). V lost 4 bases to trimming and J lost 7 bases, with 9 bases between them. The germline V gene has CDR1 SGHRS and CDR2 YFSETQ. The CDR3 spans 13 residues. CDR3 residues: CASSMWGNSPLHF. The CDR3 coding sequence is TGCGCCAGCAGCATGTGGGGCAATTCACCCCTCCACTTT.